This TCR beta chain came from a study of breast tumors, draining lymph nodes, adjacent tissues. TCRdb called the multiplex PCR reads again in MiXCR, with one record for every CDR3 protein. The table records roughly 15,000 distinct CDR3 sequences, 40% to 65% of them present only once. V was clipped by 0 bases and J by 5 bases, with 4 bases between them. The CDR3 spans 12 residues. CDR1 LNHNV and CDR2 YYDKDF come from the germline V gene (reference sequence). What was sequenced was tumor-adjacent breast tissue. The TCR was taken from a female donor with breast cancer. Some clones in this sample may be carry-over from other donors' samples. The V call is TRBV15, the J call TRBJ1-2; no firm D call. This CDR3 is CATSRDTYGYTF. CDR3 DNA sequence: TGTGCCACCAGCAGAGATACTTATGGCTACACCTTC.